This T cell receptor beta chain was observed in a study of blood T cell repertoires in COVID-19. Study summary: Acute-phase and convalescent COVID-19 samples originated in the United States, Italy and Spain. The cDNA or gDNA used as material had been derived from T cells, B-cell-depleted T cells, or PBMCs.

CDR3 length equals 14 residues. The V end lost 5 bases, the J end lost 1 base, and 11 bases lay between the germline ends. Germline CDR1 reads MNHEY; CDR2 reads SMNVEV (reference sequence). In the original processing: The assay estimated nucleated cells by amplifying reference gene primers. Clones were read by immunoSEQ multiplex PCR, and TCRdb kept only the in-frame ones, dropping some. That table furnishes V, J and clone size, whereas the DNA furnished D and trimming. This table has approximately 50,000 clones, more than 70% appearing once. The TCR sequence derives from an elderly woman with acute or convalescent COVID-19. The chain links TRBV27 to TRBJ1-1, with D perhaps TRBD1 (6 bases). The sequencing sample was made of peripheral blood. The CDR3 sequence is CASSPSRGNTEAFF. CDR3 DNA sequence: TGTGCCAGCAGTCCTTCCAGGGGGAACACTGAAGCTTTCTTT.